A selection of T cell receptor beta chains follows, all from one sample in a study of technical replicates of blood from a few donors. The table came from immunoSEQ multiplex PCR; TCRdb's copy has only in-frame clones and leaves some out. This sample has 79,000 or so clones; about 92% occur once, and the top ten carry less than 0.4%. Sequencing input: T cells isolated from PBMCs. All receptors come from a human donor in good health. CDR3s include the opening cysteine and the closing phenylalanine or tryptophan. The D gene is left open where the match is weak. Clone size appears in some rows only: once, few, many, or a class for an expanded clone.

TRBJ2-1,NA,NA,TRBV5-1,CASSSDYGNEQFF,TGCGCCAGCAGCTCTGACTATGGCAATGAGCAGTTCTTC
TRBJ1-5,TRBD1,NA,TRBV5-1,CASSPTGVDQPQHF,TGCGCCAGCAGCCCAACAGGGGTCGATCAGCCCCAGCATTTT
TRBJ1-1,NA,NA,TRBV7-9,CASSFINTEAFF,TGTGCCAGCAGCTTTATAAACACTGAAGCTTTCTTT
TRBJ1-5,NA,NA,TRBV19,CATLHQGNSNQPQHF,TGTGCCACCCTCCACCAGGGGAATAGCAATCAGCCCCAGCATTTT
TRBJ2-7,NA,NA,TRBV10-3,CAISEIRETSYEQYF,TGTGCCATCAGTGAGATCAGGGAAACCTCCTACGAGCAGTACTTC
TRBJ2-7,NA,NA,TRBV11-3,CASSFEEGYEQYF,TGTGCCAGCAGCTTTGAAGAGGGCTACGAGCAGTACTTC
TRBJ2-7,TRBD2,NA,TRBV11-3,CASSRVAGPYEQYF,TGTGCCAGCAGCCGGGTAGCGGGACCGTACGAGCAGTACTTC
TRBJ2-3,NA,NA,TRBV11-1,CASSLVGGNTQYF,TGTGCCAGCAGCTTAGTAGGCGGAAATACGCAGTATTTT
TRBJ1-5,TRBD1,NA,TRBV18,CASSPPPTLTGQGLLIQPQHF,TGTGCCAGCTCCCCTCCCCCTACATTAACGGGACAGGGGCTACTCATACAGCCCCAGCATTTT
TRBJ2-2,TRBD2,NA,TRBV10-2,CASGGIGTSGRRGNTGELFF,TGCGCCAGCGGGGGTATTGGGACTAGCGGGAGAAGGGGAAATACCGGGGAGCTGTTTTTT
TRBJ1-5,NA,NA,TRBV7-9,CASSLGGQGNQPQHF,TGTGCCAGCAGCTTAGGCGGGCAGGGCAATCAGCCCCAGCATTTT
TRBJ2-7,NA,NA,TRBV27,CASSLGPGSSYEQYF,TGTGCCAGCAGTTTAGGTCCGGGGAGCTCCTACGAGCAGTACTTC
TRBJ1-1,NA,NA,TRBV7-9,CASSLRGTEAFF,TGTGCCAGCAGCTTAAGGGGGACTGAAGCTTTCTTT
TRBJ1-2,NA,NA,TRBV2,CASRKQTKANGYTF,TGTGCCAGCAGGAAACAGACGAAGGCCAATGGCTACACCTTC
TRBJ2-7,NA,NA,TRBV7-8,CASSLVSVYYEQYF,TGTGCCAGCAGCTTAGTGTCAGTTTACTACGAGCAGTACTTC
TRBJ1-3,NA,once,TRBV10-3,CAISDPKAGVGSGNTIYF,TGTGCCATCAGTGACCCCAAAGCGGGGGTTGGCTCTGGAAACACCATATATTTT
TRBJ2-1,NA,NA,TRBV27,CASSLFAGNEQFF,TGTGCCAGCAGCCTCTTTGCAGGGAATGAGCAGTTCTTC
TRBJ1-3,NA,NA,TRBV28,CASSSGRTNTIYF,TGTGCCAGCAGCAGTGGACGGACTAACACCATATATTTT
TRBJ2-1,NA,NA,TRBV27,CASSLISGYNEQFF,TGTGCCAGCAGTTTAATTAGCGGCTACAATGAGCAGTTCTTC
TRBJ1-4,NA,once,TRBV7-6,CASSPNTGEKLFF,TGTGCCAGCAGCCCAAATACGGGTGAAAAACTGTTTTTT
TRBJ2-3,NA,NA,TRBV4-1,CASSQESSAGSTDTQYF,TGCGCCAGCAGCCAAGAATCCAGCGCGGGGTCCACAGATACGCAGTATTTT
TRBJ2-3,TRBD2,NA,TRBV28,CASTLLAGARSTDTQYF,TGTGCCAGCACCCTCTTAGCGGGGGCGCGTAGCACAGATACGCAGTATTTT
TRBJ2-7,NA,NA,TRBV28,CASSEPFSYEQYF,TGTGCCAGCTCGGAGCCCTTCTCCTACGAGCAGTACTTC
TRBJ2-3,TRBD2,NA,TRBV27,CASSLSGSGDTQYF,TGTGCCAGCAGTTTAAGCGGGAGCGGAGATACGCAGTATTTT
TRBJ2-1,TRBD1,NA,TRBV9,CASSPGTGFNEQFF,TGTGCCAGCAGCCCGGGGACAGGGTTTAATGAGCAGTTCTTC
TRBJ1-2,TRBD1,NA,TRBV28,CASSLLPGQGSNYGYTF,TGTGCCAGCAGTTTACTTCCGGGACAGGGATCTAACTATGGCTACACCTTC
TRBJ2-7,NA,NA,TRBV28,CASSLLSEGAYEQYF,TGTGCCAGCAGTTTATTGTCCGAAGGGGCCTACGAGCAGTACTTC
TRBJ1-2,TRBD1,NA,TRBV27,CASSPRQGHGYTF,TGTGCCAGCAGCCCCCGACAGGGCCATGGCTACACCTTC
TRBJ2-7,TRBD2,NA,TRBV19,CASSIGLAGVGEQYF,TGTGCCAGTAGTATAGGACTAGCGGGAGTCGGAGAGCAGTACTTC
TRBJ2-7,TRBD2,NA,TRBV19,CASSLGLALSYEQYF,TGTGCCAGTAGTTTGGGACTAGCGCTATCCTACGAGCAGTACTTC
TRBJ2-3,NA,once,TRBV9,CASSGSGPTDTQYF,TGTGCCAGCAGTGGGAGCGGGCCCACAGATACGCAGTATTTT
TRBJ1-4,NA,NA,TRBV25-1,CASSEGQTATNEKLFF,TGTGCCAGCAGTGAGGGGCAGACTGCAACTAATGAAAAACTGTTTTTT
TRBJ2-1,TRBD2,NA,TRBV11-3,CASSRTSGINEQFF,TGTGCCAGCAGTCGGACTAGCGGGATCAATGAGCAGTTCTTC
TRBJ1-1,NA,NA,TRBV5-1,CASSFVSGDTEAFF,TGCGCCAGCAGCTTCGTCTCGGGAGACACTGAAGCTTTCTTT
TRBJ2-1,TRBD2,NA,TRBV11-2,CASSLRLAGGTYNEQFF,TGTGCCAGCAGCTTAAGACTAGCGGGAGGGACCTACAATGAGCAGTTCTTC
TRBJ2-1,NA,once,TRBV12-5,CASGPNIQGNEQFF,TGTGCTAGTGGTCCAAATATCCAGGGGAATGAGCAGTTCTTC
TRBJ2-7,TRBD2,NA,TRBV30,CAWKSERDSYEQYF,TGTGCCTGGAAATCTGAGCGGGACTCCTACGAGCAGTACTTC
TRBJ1-1,TRBD1,NA,TRBV6-4,CASSRTGNTEAFF,TGTGCCAGCAGTAGGACAGGGAACACTGAAGCTTTCTTT
TRBJ2-1,TRBD2,NA,TRBV28,CASSVSGRVNNEQFF,TGTGCCAGCAGCGTTAGCGGGAGAGTTAACAATGAGCAGTTCTTC
TRBJ2-3,TRBD2,NA,TRBV6-5,CASSRGGTDTQYF,TGTGCCAGCAGTCGGGGGGGCACAGATACGCAGTATTTT
TRBJ2-5,TRBD1,NA,TRBV30,CAWSGTGGWETQYF,TGTGCCTGGAGTGGGACAGGGGGCTGGGAGACCCAGTACTTC
TRBJ2-1,TRBD2,NA,TRBV19,CASSIEASGRVEQFF,TGTGCCAGTAGTATAGAGGCTAGCGGGAGGGTAGAGCAGTTCTTC
TRBJ1-5,NA,few,TRBV6-1,CASSVYSNQPQHF,TGTGCCAGCAGTGTGTATAGCAATCAGCCCCAGCATTTT
TRBJ1-1,NA,NA,TRBV6-5,CASSYSEGDAEAFF,TGTGCCAGCAGTTACTCCGAGGGCGACGCTGAAGCTTTCTTT
TRBJ1-4,NA,NA,TRBV5-1,CASSLGANEKLFF,TGCGCCAGCAGCTTGGGAGCTAATGAAAAACTGTTTTTT
TRBJ2-1,TRBD1,NA,TRBV5-1,CASSLYPGQGATEQFF,TGCGCCAGCAGCTTATACCCGGGACAGGGGGCTACTGAGCAGTTCTTC
TRBJ2-1,NA,few,TRBV7-9,CASSLRTGYNEQFF,TGTGCCAGCAGCCTTCGGACTGGCTACAATGAGCAGTTCTTC
TRBJ2-2,TRBD1,once,TRBV11-2,CASRPGQGIFYTGELFF,TGTGCCAGCAGACCGGGACAGGGGATTTTTTATACCGGGGAGCTGTTTTTT
TRBJ1-1,TRBD1,NA,TRBV4-1,CASSRFWTGSYSSAEAFF,TGCGCCAGCAGCCGATTCTGGACAGGGTCTTATTCGTCGGCTGAAGCTTTCTTT
TRBJ2-7,TRBD2,NA,TRBV27,CASSPEGLAGVYEQYF,TGTGCCAGCAGTCCAGAGGGACTAGCGGGAGTGTACGAGCAGTACTTC
TRBJ2-5,NA,NA,TRBV9,CASSVSGGETQYF,TGTGCCAGCAGCGTAAGCGGAGGGGAGACCCAGTACTTC
TRBJ2-5,TRBD2,NA,TRBV7-2,CASSFTSGRGQETQYF,TGTGCCAGCAGCTTCACTAGCGGGAGGGGCCAAGAGACCCAGTACTTC
TRBJ2-7,NA,few,TRBV4-3,CASGPGVSSYEQYF,TGCGCCAGCGGGCCAGGGGTCTCTTCCTACGAGCAGTACTTC
TRBJ1-2,NA,NA,TRBV6-5,CASSYSSLSYGYTF,TGTGCCAGCAGTTACTCAAGTCTCAGCTATGGCTACACCTTC
TRBJ1-1,NA,NA,TRBV9,CASSVGGRETEAFF,TGTGCCAGCAGCGTTGGGGGCAGAGAAACTGAAGCTTTCTTT
TRBJ1-1,NA,NA,TRBV9,CASSVLGGPLTEAFF,TGTGCCAGCAGCGTATTAGGTGGGCCTCTCACTGAAGCTTTCTTT